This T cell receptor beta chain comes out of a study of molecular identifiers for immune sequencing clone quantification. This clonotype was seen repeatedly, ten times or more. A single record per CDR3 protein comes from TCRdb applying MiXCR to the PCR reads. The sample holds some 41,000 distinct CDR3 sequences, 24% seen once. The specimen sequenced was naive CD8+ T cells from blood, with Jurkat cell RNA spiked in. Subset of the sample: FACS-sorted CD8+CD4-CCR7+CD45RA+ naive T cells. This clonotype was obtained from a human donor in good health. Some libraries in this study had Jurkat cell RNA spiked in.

CDR3 in DNA: TGTGCCAGCAGCTCAACCCCCGGGACTAGCGACGATACGCAGTATTTT. Translated, it gives CASSSTPGTSDDTQYF. The rearrangement uses TRBV7-2 and TRBJ2-3; 10 positions match TRBD2. Germline loops: CDR1 SGHTA, CDR2 FQGNSA. The CDR3 has 16 residues. V shed 4 bases and J 6 bases; nucleotides not matched to a gene: 10. The entire variable domain, with the rest obtained from reference TRBV7-2 and TRBJ2-3, is as follows: GAGVSQSPSNKVTEKGKDVELRCDPISGHTALYWYRQSLGQGLEFLIYFQGNSAPDKSGLPSDRFSAERTGGSVSTLTIQRTQQEDSAVYLCASSSTPGTSDDTQYFGPGTRLTVL.